This is a list of T cell receptor beta chains from one sample in a study of T-cell memory formation after mild COVID-19. In TCRdb, the 5' RACE reads were re-called with MiXCR into one record per CDR3 protein. Found here are hundreds of thousands of distinct CDR3 sequences, around 17% of them singletons; the top ten hold under 25%. Material: PBMCs or a T cell subset sorted from them (not recorded which). The source of these receptors is a man between 18 and 29 years old who had mild COVID-19 (a few samples of this study predate the infection). Cell type and time point are not known. The CDR3 runs from the conserved cysteine through the conserved F or W. A D gene is named only where the DNA matches it firmly. Where a row states a size, it is once, few, many or the class of an expanded clone; other rows omit it.

d_call cdr3_length j_call clone_size v_call cdr3_aa cdr3_nt
- 12 TRBJ2-7 few TRBV6-5 CASRTDPYEQYF TGTGCCAGCAGGACAGATCCTTACGAGCAGTACTTC
- 15 TRBJ1-2 many TRBV4-3 CASSQETATNYGYTF TGCGCCAGCAGCCAAGAAACGGCCACTAACTATGGCTACACCTTC
TRBD2 13 TRBJ2-7 few TRBV12-3/TRBV12-4 CASGLAVSYEQYF TGTGCCAGCGGACTAGCGGTTTCCTACGAGCAGTACTTC
TRBD2 15 TRBJ2-3 - TRBV7-9 CASTFTSGGTDTQYF TGTGCCAGCACCTTTACTAGCGGGGGCACAGATACGCAGTATTTT
- 16 TRBJ2-3 few TRBV11-2 CASSLDLNRPLDTQYF TGTGCCAGCAGCTTAGATCTTAACAGGCCGTTGGATACGCAGTATTTT
- 13 TRBJ1-3 many TRBV19 CASSVGSGNTIYF TGTGCCAGTAGCGTTGGCTCTGGAAACACCATATATTTT
TRBD2 17 TRBJ2-3 - TRBV3-1 CASSQVESGGYTDTQYF TGTGCCAGCAGCCAAGTTGAATCGGGGGGGTACACAGATACGCAGTATTTT
- 13 TRBJ1-2 - TRBV7-2 CASSLPENYGYTF TGTGCCAGCAGCTTACCTGAGAACTATGGCTACACCTTC
- 13 TRBJ2-5 - TRBV4-1 CASSAVWEETQYF TGCGCCAGCAGCGCGGTCTGGGAAGAGACCCAGTACTTC
- 16 TRBJ2-3 few TRBV10-3 CAIKNSSRGFTDTQYF TGTGCCATCAAAAACAGCAGTCGAGGGTTCACAGATACGCAGTATTTT
- 13 TRBJ2-2 few TRBV6-2/TRBV6-3 CASSQGGPGELFF TGTGCCAGCAGCCAGGGGGGCCCCGGGGAGCTGTTTTTT
TRBD1 14 TRBJ1-6 few TRBV18 CASSSTGRDSPLHF TGTGCCAGCTCATCGACAGGGAGGGATTCACCCCTCCACTTT
- 17 TRBJ2-3 - TRBV5-1 CASSPMPTATSTDTQYF TGCGCCAGCAGCCCTATGCCGACAGCCACTAGCACAGATACGCAGTATTTT
- 14 TRBJ1-5 few TRBV7-2 CASSLLGYNQPQHF TGTGCCAGCAGCTTATTGGGTTACAATCAGCCCCAGCATTTT
TRBD1 14 TRBJ1-2 few TRBV29-1 CSVEGDRVDLRYTF TGCAGCGTTGAAGGCGACAGGGTTGATCTCCGCTACACCTTC
- 15 TRBJ1-6 - TRBV5-1 CASSLGRGYNSPLHF TGCGCCAGCAGCTTGGGCAGGGGATATAATTCACCCCTCCACTTT
- 14 TRBJ2-3 - TRBV6-5 CASSYGSTADTQYF TGTGCCAGCAGTTACGGGTCGACAGCAGATACGCAGTATTTT
- 15 TRBJ1-1 few TRBV7-9 CASSLVEGRNTEAFF TGTGCCAGCAGCTTAGTGGAGGGTAGGAACACTGAAGCTTTCTTT
- 16 TRBJ1-6 few TRBV10-3 CAISESRGRRSSPLHF TGTGCCATCAGTGAGTCCAGGGGTCGGCGGAGTTCACCCCTCCACTTT
TRBD1 15 TRBJ2-7 - TRBV11-1 CASSWAGQATYEQYF TGTGCCAGCAGCTGGGCGGGACAGGCCACCTACGAGCAGTACTTC
- 13 TRBJ2-1 - TRBV7-2 CASSLGSGNEQFF TGTGCCAGCAGCTTAGGTTCCGGGAATGAGCAGTTCTTC
- 14 TRBJ2-5 few TRBV7-9 CASSLVYGLETQYF TGTGCCAGCAGCTTAGTTTACGGTCTGGAGACCCAGTACTTC
- 15 TRBJ2-5 - TRBV3-1 CASSPPGQSGETQYF TGTGCCAGCAGCCCTCCAGGCCAGTCTGGAGAGACCCAGTACTTC
- 16 TRBJ2-1 - TRBV7-2 CASSQEGGGPYNEQFF TGTGCCAGCAGCCAGGAGGGCGGGGGCCCCTACAATGAGCAGTTCTTC
TRBD1 16 TRBJ2-7 few TRBV15 CATSRVGQGRIYEQYF TGTGCCACCAGCAGAGTAGGACAGGGGAGGATTTACGAGCAGTACTTC
- 14 TRBJ2-7 once TRBV7-8 CASSGPGTAGEQYF TGTGCCAGCAGCGGCCCTGGGACAGCGGGGGAGCAGTACTTC
- 16 TRBJ1-5 - TRBV12-3/TRBV12-4 CASSLAPPGSNQPQHF TGTGCCAGCAGTTTAGCGCCTCCGGGATCCAATCAGCCCCAGCATTTT
- 13 TRBJ1-3 few TRBV6-1 CASSRFGGNTIYF TGTGCCAGCTCAAGGTTCGGGGGAAACACCATATATTTT
- 17 TRBJ1-1 few TRBV7-9 CASSLSRIRGGYTEAFF TGTGCCAGCAGCTTATCTCGTATCAGGGGAGGGTACACTGAAGCTTTCTTT
- 13 TRBJ2-3 few TRBV5-1 CASSLDFTDTQYF TGCGCCAGCAGCTTGGACTTCACAGATACGCAGTATTTT
- 15 TRBJ2-7 - TRBV6-1 CASSGRSSRAYEQYF TGTGCCAGCAGTGGTAGGTCCAGTCGGGCCTACGAGCAGTACTTC
- 15 TRBJ2-2 - TRBV7-9 CASSSSGPNTGELFF TGTGCCAGCAGCAGTTCAGGGCCCAACACCGGGGAGCTGTTTTTT
TRBD2 16 TRBJ2-1 many TRBV7-8 CASSARLAGGYNEQFF TGTGCCAGCAGCGCCCGACTAGCGGGGGGCTACAATGAGCAGTTCTTC
- 12 TRBJ2-1 - TRBV7-2 CASSRVGLEQFF TGTGCCAGCAGCCGGGTGGGGCTTGAGCAGTTCTTC
- 16 TRBJ1-5 - TRBV6-6 CASSYFSGAPNQPQHF TGTGCCAGCAGTTACTTCTCAGGGGCCCCCAATCAGCCCCAGCATTTT
TRBD1 16 TRBJ1-2 many TRBV5-1 CASSPQTGSSSDGYTF TGCGCCAGCAGCCCTCAGACAGGGTCTTCTTCGGATGGCTACACCTTC
- 15 TRBJ1-5 - TRBV7-9 CASSPTGTGNQPQHF TGTGCCAGCAGCCCCACAGGGACCGGCAATCAGCCCCAGCATTTT
- 14 TRBJ1-1 few TRBV5-1 CASSLTKYNTEAFF TGCGCCAGCAGCTTGACAAAATATAACACTGAAGCTTTCTTT
TRBD1 15 TRBJ1-2 many TRBV7-9 CASSLGQGTNYGYTF TGTGCCAGCAGCTTAGGACAGGGAACTAACTATGGCTACACCTTC
- 13 TRBJ2-3 few TRBV7-2 CASSSPAADTQYF TGTGCCAGCAGCAGTCCCGCGGCAGATACGCAGTATTTT
- 11 TRBJ2-1 few TRBV6-6 CASSETALQFF TGTGCCAGCAGTGAGACAGCTCTGCAGTTCTTC
- 15 TRBJ2-1 - TRBV12-2 CASRRDRGPYNEQFF TGTGCAAGTCGCCGGGACAGGGGGCCGTACAATGAGCAGTTCTTC
- 14 TRBJ1-2 few TRBV7-9 CASSSTGQNYGYTF TGTGCCAGCAGCTCGACGGGGCAAAACTATGGCTACACCTTC
- 12 TRBJ1-2 few TRBV28 CASKSQELGYTF TGTGCCAGCAAGAGTCAGGAGCTCGGCTACACCTTC
TRBD1 15 TRBJ1-1 few TRBV6-5 CASSLATGANTEAFF TGTGCCAGCAGTTTAGCGACAGGGGCTAACACTGAAGCTTTCTTT